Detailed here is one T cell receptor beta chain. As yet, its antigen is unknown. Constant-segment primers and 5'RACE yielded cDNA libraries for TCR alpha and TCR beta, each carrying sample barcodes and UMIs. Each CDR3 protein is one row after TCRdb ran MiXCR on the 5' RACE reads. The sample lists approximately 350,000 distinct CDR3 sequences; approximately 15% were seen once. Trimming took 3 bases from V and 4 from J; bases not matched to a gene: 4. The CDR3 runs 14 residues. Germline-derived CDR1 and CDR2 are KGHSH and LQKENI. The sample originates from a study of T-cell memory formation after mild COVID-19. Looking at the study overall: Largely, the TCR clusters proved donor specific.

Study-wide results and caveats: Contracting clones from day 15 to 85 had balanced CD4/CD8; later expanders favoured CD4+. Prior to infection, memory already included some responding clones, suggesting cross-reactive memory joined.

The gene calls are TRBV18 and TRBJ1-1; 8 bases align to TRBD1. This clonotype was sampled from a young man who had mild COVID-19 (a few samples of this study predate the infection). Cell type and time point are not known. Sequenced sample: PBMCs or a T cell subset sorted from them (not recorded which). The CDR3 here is CASSPWQGATEAFF. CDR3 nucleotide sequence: TGTGCCAGCTCACCTTGGCAGGGGGCCACTGAAGCTTTCTTT.